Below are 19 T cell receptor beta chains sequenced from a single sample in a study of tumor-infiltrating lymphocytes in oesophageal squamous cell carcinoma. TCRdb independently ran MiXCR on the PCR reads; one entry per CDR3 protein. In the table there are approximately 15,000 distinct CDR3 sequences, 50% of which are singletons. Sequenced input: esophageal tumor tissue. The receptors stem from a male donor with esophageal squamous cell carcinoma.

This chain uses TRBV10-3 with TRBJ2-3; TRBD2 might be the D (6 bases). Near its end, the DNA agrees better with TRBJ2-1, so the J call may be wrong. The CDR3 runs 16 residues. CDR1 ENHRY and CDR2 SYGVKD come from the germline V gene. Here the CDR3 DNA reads TGTGCCAGCCGCTCACTGACGGGAGAAGGCCGCAATGAGCAGTTCTTC. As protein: CASRSLTGEGRNEQFF.

The CDR3 DNA reads TGTGCCAGCAGCTTAAGGTGGACGTCGGGTGAGCAGTTCTTC. Translation: CASSLRWTSGEQFF. The gene calls are TRBV7-3 and TRBJ2-1, with no clear D. Germline V gene lookup returns CDR1 SGHTA and CDR2 FQGTGA. V was clipped by 1 base and J by 9 bases, with 13 bases between them. The CDR3 covers 14 residues.

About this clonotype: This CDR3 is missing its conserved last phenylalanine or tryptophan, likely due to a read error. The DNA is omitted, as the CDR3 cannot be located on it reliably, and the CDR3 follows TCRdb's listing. The CDR3 sequence: CASSSHIPGQGRNGYTFGS. The V gene is TRBV7-9, the J gene TRBJ2-7; the table's D gene call, TRBD1, was not cross checked with the DNA. A total of 19 residues make up the CDR3, ends included. Germline CDR1 reads SEHNR; CDR2 reads FQNEAQ (reference sequence).

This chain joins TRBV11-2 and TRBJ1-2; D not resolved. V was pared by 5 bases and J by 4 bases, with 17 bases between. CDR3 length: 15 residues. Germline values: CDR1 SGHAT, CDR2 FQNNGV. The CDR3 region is CASSLPGRVIYGYTF. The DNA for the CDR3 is TGTGCCAGCAGCCTCCCCGGACGGGTTATCTATGGCTACACCTTC.

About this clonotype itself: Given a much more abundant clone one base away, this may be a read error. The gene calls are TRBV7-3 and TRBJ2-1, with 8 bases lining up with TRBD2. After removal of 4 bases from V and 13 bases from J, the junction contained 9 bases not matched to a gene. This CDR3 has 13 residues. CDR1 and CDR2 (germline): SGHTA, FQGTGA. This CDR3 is CASSSGLEQTQFF. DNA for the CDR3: TGTGCCAGCAGCTCGGGACTAGAACAGACCCAGTTCTTC.

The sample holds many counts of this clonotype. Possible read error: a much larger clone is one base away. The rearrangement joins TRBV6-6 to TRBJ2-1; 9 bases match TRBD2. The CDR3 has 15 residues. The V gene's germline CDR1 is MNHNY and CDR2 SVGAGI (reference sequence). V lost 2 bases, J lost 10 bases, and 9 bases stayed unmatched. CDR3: CASSYQREASYEQFF. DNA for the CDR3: TGTGCCAGCAGTTACCAGCGGGAGGCTTCCTACGAGCAGTTCTTC.

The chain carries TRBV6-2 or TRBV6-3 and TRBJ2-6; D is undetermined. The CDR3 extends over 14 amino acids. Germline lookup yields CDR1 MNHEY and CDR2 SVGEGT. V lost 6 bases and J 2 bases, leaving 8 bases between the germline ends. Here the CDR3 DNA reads TGTGCCAGCAGCAAGTATGCTGGGGCCAACGTCCTGACTTTC. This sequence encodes CASSKYAGANVLTF.

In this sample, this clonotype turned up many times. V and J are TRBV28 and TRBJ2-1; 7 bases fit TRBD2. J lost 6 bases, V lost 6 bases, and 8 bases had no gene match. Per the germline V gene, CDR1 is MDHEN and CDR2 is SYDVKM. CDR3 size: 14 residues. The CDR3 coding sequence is TGTGCCAGCAGGGAGGCTAGCGGAGTCAATGAGCAGTTCTTC. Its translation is CASREASGVNEQFF.

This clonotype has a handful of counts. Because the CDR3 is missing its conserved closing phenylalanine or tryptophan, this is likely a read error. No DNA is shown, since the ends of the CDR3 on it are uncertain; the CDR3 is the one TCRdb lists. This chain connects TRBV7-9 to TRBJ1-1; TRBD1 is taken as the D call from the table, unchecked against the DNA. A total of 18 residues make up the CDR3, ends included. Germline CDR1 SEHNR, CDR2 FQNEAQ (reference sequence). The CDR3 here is CASSLGVGGGRETQYFGP.

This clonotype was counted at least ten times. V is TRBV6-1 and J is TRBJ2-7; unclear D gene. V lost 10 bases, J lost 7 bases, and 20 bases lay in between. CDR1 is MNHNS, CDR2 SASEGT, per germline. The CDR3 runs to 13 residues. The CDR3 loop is CAIASSEYNEQYF. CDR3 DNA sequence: TGTGCCATCGCTAGTTCTGAATACAATGAGCAGTACTTC.

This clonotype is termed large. Here the CDR3 reads CASSLVGLDFSGANVLTF. The CDR3 bases are TGTGCCAGCAGCTTAGTAGGTCTTGATTTCTCTGGGGCCAACGTCCTGACTTTC. The chain employs TRBV7-8 and TRBJ2-6; D call uncertain. The CDR3 contains 18 residues. Germline CDR1 reads SGHVS; CDR2 reads FQNEAQ. Trimming pared 1 base from V and 0 bases from J, leaving 13 bases between.

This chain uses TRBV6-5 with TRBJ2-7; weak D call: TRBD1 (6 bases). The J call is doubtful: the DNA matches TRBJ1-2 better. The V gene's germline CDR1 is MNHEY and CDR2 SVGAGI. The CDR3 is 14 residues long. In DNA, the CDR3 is TGTGCCAGCAGGAACCTGGACAGCCACTATGGCTACACCTTC. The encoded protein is CASRNLDSHYGYTF.

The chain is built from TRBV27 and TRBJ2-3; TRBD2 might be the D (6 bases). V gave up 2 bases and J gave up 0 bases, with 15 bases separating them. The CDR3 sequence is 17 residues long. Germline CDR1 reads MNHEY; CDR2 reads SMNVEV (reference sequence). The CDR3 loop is CASSLRWGDASTDTQYF. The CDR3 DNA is TGTGCCAGCAGTTTACGGTGGGGGGATGCTAGCACAGATACGCAGTATTTT.

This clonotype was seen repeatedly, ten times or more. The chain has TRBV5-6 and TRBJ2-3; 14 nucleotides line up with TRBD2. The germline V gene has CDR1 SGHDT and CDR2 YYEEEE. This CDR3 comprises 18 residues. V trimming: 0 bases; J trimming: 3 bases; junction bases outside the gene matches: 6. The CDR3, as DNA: TGTGCCAGCAGCTTGGATGGGACTAGCGGGAGTTGGACAGATACGCAGTATTTT. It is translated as CASSLDGTSGSWTDTQYF.

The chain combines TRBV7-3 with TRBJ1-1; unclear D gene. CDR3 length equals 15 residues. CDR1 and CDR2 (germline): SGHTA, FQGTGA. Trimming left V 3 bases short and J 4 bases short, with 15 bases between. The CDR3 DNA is TGTGCCAGCAGCTTCCTTTGGGTTGTTGGCACTGAAGCTTTCTTT. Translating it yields CASSFLWVVGTEAFF.

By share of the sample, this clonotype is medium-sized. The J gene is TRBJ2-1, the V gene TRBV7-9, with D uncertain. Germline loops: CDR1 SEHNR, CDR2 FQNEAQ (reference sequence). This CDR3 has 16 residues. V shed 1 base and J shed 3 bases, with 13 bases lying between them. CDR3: CASSLGIALGYNEQFF. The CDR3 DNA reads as TGTGCCAGCAGCTTAGGTATCGCGTTGGGCTACAATGAGCAGTTCTTC.

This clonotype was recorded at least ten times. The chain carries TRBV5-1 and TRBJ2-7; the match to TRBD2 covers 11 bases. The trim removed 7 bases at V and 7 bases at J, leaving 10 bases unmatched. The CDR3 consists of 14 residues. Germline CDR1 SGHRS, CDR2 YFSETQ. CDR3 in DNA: TGCGCCAGCGGAGAGACTAGCGGGGTTTGGGAGCAGTACTTC. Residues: CASGETSGVWEQYF. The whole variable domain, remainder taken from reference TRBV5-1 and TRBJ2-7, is KAGVTQTPRYLIKTRGQQVTLSCSPISGHRSVSWYQQTPGQGLQFLFEYFSETQRNKGNFPGRFSGRQFSNSRSEMNVSTLELGDSALYLCASGETSGVWEQYFGPGTRLTVT.

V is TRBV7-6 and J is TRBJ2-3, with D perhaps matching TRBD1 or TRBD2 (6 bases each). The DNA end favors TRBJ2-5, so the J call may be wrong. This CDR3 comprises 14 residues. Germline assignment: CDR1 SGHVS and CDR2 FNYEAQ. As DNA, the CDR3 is TGTGCCAGCAGCCTAGGAGGGGGAGGAGAGACCCAGTACTTC. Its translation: CASSLGGGGETQYF.

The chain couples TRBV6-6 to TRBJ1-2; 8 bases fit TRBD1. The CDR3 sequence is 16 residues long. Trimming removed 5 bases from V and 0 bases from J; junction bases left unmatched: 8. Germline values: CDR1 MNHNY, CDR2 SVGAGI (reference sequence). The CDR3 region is CASSVGQAVSNYGYTF. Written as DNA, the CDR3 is TGTGCCAGCAGTGTGGGACAGGCGGTTTCTAACTATGGCTACACCTTC.